This T cell receptor beta chain was sequenced in a study of cytotoxic CD8 clonotypes in ibrutinib-treated CLL. As for the study in general: In all, roughly 11 patients were relapsed/refractory, under 16 were treatment-naive and roughly 18 were IGHV unmutated. Sample averages reached around 260,000 productive templates and 94,082 productive rearrangements.

Using immunoSEQ multiplex PCR, the repertoire was profiled, and TCRdb retains in-frame clones only, with some absent. The table includes hundreds of thousands of clones, under 80% detected once. With cryopreserved PBMCs as the source, 1.5 to 2 micrograms of genomic DNA went to TCR beta libraries. Trimming pared 4 bases from V and 2 bases from J, leaving 13 bases between. The CDR3 spans 15 residues. Germline loops: CDR1 MNHEY, CDR2 SMNVEV (reference sequence). The clonotype was recovered from a human donor with chronic lymphocytic leukemia. The material was PBMCs, obtained after 24 months of ibrutinib treatment. The genes are TRBV27 and TRBJ2-3; D call uncertain. The CDR3 bases are TGTGCCAGCAGTTCTCAGCCCCTTACCACAGATACGCAGTATTTT. Protein sequence: CASSSQPLTTDTQYF.